This entry is about one T cell receptor beta chain. The antigen remains undetermined. The record originates from a study of shared clonotypes between healthy human individuals. Study-wide results and caveats: Tissues were not sampled, only blood, and their repertoires likely differ.

Replicate PCRs run on sorted subsets employed around 200 ng DNA, 30,000 to 35,000 T cell genomes. Libraries were prepared by immunoSEQ multiplex PCR; TCRdb keeps only in-frame clonotypes and omits some of them. Altogether 2,500,000 or so clones are present, approximately 90% being singletons, with the ten largest covering 0.3% to 0.45%. This TCR was recovered from a young man in good health. Some clones in this sample may be carry-over from other donors' samples. Sequences were obtained from naive CD4+ T cells from PBMCs. Regarding subset: CD45RA+ positively selected.

CDR3 in amino acids: CASSFRTGLSTDTQYF. CDR3 coding DNA: TGCGCCAGCAGCTTCCGGACAGGACTGAGCACAGATACGCAGTATTTT. The chain links TRBV5-1 to TRBJ2-3; TRBD1 aligns across 7 bases. Germline V gene data show CDR1 as SGHRS and CDR2 as YFSETQ. Trimming cost V 2 bases and J 0 bases; bases outside gene matches: 6. This CDR3 is built from 16 residues.